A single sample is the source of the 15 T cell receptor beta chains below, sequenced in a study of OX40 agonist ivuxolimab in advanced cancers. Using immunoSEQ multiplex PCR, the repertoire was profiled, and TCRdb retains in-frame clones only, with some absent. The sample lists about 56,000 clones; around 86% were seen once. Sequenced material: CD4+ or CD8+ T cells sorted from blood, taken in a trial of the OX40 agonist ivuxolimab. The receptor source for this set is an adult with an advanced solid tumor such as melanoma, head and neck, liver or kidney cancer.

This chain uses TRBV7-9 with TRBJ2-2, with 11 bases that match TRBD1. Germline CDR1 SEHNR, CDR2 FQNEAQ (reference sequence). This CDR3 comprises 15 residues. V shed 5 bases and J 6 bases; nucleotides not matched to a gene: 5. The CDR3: CASSPDRGLAGELFF. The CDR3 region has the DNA TGTGCCAGCAGCCCGGACAGGGGGCTGGCCGGGGAGCTGTTTTTT.

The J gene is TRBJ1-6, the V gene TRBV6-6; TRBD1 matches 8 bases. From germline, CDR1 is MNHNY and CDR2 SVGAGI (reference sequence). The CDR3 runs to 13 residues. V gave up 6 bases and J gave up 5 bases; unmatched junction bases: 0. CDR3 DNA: TGTGCCAGCAGGGACAGGGATAATTCACCCCTCCACTTT. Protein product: CASRDRDNSPLHF.

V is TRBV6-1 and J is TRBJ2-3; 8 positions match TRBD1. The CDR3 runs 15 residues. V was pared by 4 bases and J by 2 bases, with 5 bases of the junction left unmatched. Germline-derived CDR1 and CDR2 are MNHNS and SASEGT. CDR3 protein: CASSGGQGATDTQYF. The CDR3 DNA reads TGTGCCAGCAGTGGAGGGCAGGGGGCCACAGATACGCAGTATTTT.

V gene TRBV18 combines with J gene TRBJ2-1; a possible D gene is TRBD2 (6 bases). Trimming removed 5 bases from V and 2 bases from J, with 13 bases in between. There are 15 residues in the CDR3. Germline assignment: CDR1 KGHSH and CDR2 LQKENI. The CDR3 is CASSTVWGAYNEQFF. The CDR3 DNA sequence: TGTGCCAGCTCAACCGTGTGGGGGGCCTACAATGAGCAGTTCTTC. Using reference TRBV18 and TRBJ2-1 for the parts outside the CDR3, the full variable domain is NAGVMQNPRHLVRRRGQEARLRCSPMKGHSHVYWYRQLPEEGLKFMVYLQKENIIDESGMPKERFSAEFPKEGPSILRIQQVVRGDSAAYFCASSTVWGAYNEQFFGPGTRLTVL.

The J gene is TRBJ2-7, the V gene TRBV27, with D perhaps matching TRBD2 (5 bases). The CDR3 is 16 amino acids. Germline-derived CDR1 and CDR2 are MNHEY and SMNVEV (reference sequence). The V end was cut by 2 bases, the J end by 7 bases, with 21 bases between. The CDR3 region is CASSLGVGLPFVEQYF. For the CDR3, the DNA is TGTGCCAGCAGTTTAGGGGTAGGACTCCCGTTTGTGGAGCAGTACTTC.

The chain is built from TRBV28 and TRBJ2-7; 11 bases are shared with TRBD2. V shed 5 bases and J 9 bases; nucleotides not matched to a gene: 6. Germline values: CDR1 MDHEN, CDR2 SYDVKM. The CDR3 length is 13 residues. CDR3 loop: CASSGTSGGRQYF. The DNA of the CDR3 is TGTGCCAGCAGTGGGACTAGCGGAGGTCGGCAGTACTTC.

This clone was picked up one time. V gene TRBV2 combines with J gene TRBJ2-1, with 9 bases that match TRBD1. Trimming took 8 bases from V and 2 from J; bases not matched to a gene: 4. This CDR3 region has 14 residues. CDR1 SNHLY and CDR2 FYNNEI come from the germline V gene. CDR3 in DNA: TGTGCCAGCGTCGGGACAGGGACCTACAATGAGCAGTTCTTC. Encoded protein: CASVGTGTYNEQFF.

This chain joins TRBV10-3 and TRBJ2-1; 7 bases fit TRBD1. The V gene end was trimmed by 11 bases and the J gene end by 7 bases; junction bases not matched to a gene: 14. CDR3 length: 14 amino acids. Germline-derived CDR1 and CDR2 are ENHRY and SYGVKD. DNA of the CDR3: TGTGCCGCCCTAGGGGGCGGTTCTAATAATGAGCAGTTCTTC. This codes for CAALGGGSNNEQFF.

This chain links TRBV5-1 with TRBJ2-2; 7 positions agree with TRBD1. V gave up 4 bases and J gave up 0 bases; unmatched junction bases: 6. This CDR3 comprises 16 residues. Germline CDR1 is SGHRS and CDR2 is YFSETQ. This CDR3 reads CASSRGQAANTGELFF. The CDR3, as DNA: TGCGCCAGCAGCCGCGGACAGGCCGCGAACACCGGGGAGCTGTTTTTT. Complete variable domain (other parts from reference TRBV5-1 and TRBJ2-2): KAGVTQTPRYLIKTRGQQVTLSCSPISGHRSVSWYQQTPGQGLQFLFEYFSETQRNKGNFPGRFSGRQFSNSRSEMNVSTLELGDSALYLCASSRGQAANTGELFFGEGSRLTVL.

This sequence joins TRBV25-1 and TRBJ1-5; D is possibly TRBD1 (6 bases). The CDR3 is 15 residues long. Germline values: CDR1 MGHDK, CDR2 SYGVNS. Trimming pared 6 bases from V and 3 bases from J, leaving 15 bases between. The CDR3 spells CASRAGWDTNQPQHF. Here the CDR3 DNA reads TGTGCCAGCAGGGCGGGGTGGGACACCAATCAGCCCCAGCATTTT.

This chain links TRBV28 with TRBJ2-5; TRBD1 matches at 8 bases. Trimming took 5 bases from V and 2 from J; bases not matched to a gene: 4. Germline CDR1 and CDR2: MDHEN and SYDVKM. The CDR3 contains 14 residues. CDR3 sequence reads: CASSPGQAQETQYF. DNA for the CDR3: TGTGCCAGCAGTCCGGGACAGGCACAAGAGACCCAGTACTTC.

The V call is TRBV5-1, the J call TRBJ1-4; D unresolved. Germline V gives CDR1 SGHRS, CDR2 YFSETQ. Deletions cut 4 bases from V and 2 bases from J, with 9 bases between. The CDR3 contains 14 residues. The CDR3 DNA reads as TGCGCCAGCAGCCCGACAACTACTAATGAAAAACTGTTTTTT. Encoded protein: CASSPTTTNEKLFF.

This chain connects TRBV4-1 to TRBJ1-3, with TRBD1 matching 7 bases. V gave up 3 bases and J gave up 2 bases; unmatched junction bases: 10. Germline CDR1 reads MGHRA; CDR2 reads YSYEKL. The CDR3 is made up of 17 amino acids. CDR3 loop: CASSQLQGGLPGNTIYF. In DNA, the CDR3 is TGCGCCAGCAGCCAGCTGCAAGGGGGCCTCCCTGGAAACACCATATATTTT.

The CDR3 sequence is CASSSAGPSRTGYEQYF. DNA of the CDR3: TGTGCCAGCAGCTCCGCGGGACCCTCCAGGACTGGCTACGAGCAGTACTTC. The chain uses TRBV7-6 and TRBJ2-7; D is perhaps TRBD2 (6 bases). Germline V lookup: CDR1 SGHVS, CDR2 FNYEAQ. This CDR3 has 17 residues. V was trimmed by 4 bases and J by 3 bases, leaving 22 bases between them.

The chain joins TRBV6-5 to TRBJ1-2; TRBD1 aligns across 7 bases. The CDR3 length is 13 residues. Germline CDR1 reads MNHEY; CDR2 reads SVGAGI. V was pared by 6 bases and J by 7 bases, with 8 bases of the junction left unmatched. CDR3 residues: CASSWDRSFGYTF. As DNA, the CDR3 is TGTGCCAGCAGCTGGGACAGAAGCTTTGGCTACACCTTC.